This TCR beta chain was documented in a study of T cell repertoires in ileal Crohn's disease. Study information: About half of patients got postoperative therapy: around ten thiopurines, around 18 anti-TNF.

Data came from immunoSEQ multiplex PCR; TCRdb stores just in-frame clones and leaves some out. The table has approximately 5,400 clones, approximately 78% seen once; the top ten hold 11% to 15%. Study observations and caveats: Every patient over 26.8% clonality showed endoscopic recurrence. Sorted CD8 T cells held more high-frequency clones than CD4. Active smokers at surgery had more clonal expansions than non-smokers.

Concerning this clone: Its antigen is not identified.

CDR3 length: 12 amino acids. Germline V gene sequence: CDR1 MRHNA, CDR2 SNTAGT. V was trimmed by 3 bases and J by 0 bases, leaving 2 bases between them. The sequence was obtained from an adult with Crohn's disease. V is TRBV6-4 and J is TRBJ1-1; no clear D gene. The sequenced sample consisted of ileal tissue. The CDR3 sequence: CASSDMNTEAFF. CDR3 DNA: TGTGCCAGCAGTGATATGAACACTGAAGCTTTCTTT.